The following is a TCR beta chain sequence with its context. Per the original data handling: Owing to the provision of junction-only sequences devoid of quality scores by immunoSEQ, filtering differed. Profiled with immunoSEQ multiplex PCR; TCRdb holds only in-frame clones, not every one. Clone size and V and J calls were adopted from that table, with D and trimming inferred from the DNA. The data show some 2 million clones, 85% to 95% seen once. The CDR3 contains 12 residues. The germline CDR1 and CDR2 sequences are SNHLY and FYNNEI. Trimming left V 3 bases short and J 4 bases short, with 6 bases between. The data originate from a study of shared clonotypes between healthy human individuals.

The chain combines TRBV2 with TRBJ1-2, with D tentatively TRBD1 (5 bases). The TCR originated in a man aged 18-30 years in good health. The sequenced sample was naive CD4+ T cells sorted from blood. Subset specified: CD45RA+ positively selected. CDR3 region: CASSDRAYGYTF. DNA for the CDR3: TGTGCCAGCAGTGACAGGGCCTATGGCTACACCTTC.